These 20 T cell receptor beta chains were sequenced from one sample in a study of T cells after yellow fever vaccination. TCRdb reprocessed the 5' RACE reads with MiXCR, giving one entry per CDR3 protein. Of some 600,000 distinct CDR3 sequences in the sample, around 17% were seen once. Sequencing used PBMCs, obtained 5 to 6 days after the first yellow fever vaccination. The receptors were sampled from a man between 18 and 35 years old who received the YFV17D yellow fever vaccine.

This clonotype has a handful of counts. The gene calls are TRBV12-3 or TRBV12-4 and TRBJ2-7; D gene uncertain. The V end was cut by 3 bases, the J end by 5 bases, with 8 bases between. The CDR3 sequence is 12 residues long. The CDR3 bases are TGTGCCAGCAGTTTTGGGTCGCACGAGCAGTACGTC. Amino acid sequence: CASSFGSHEQYV.

J is TRBJ2-3 and V is TRBV5-1; D might be TRBD1 or TRBD2, each matching 5 bases. This CDR3 spans 17 amino acids. Trimming left V 1 base short and J 6 bases short, with 21 bases between. Germline CDR1 is SGHRS and CDR2 is YFSETQ. CDR3 residues: CASSLLGIRGPGDTQYF. The CDR3 DNA reads TGCGCCAGCAGCTTGTTGGGGATCCGGGGCCCAGGGGATACGCAGTATTTT.

This clonotype was detected only a few times. The chain has TRBV27 and TRBJ2-5; 10 bases fit TRBD2. J lost 0 bases, V lost 5 bases, and 3 bases had no gene match. The CDR3 is made up of 15 amino acids. CDR1 is MNHEY and CDR2 is SMNVEV in the germline V gene (reference sequence). The CDR3 loop reads CASSVGLADQETQYF. CDR3 sequence (DNA): TGTGCCAGCAGTGTTGGACTAGCGGACCAAGAGACCCAGTACTTC.

The chain joins TRBV12-5 to TRBJ1-4; D is ambiguous. The CDR3 totals 20 residues. Germline V gene data show CDR1 as LGHNT and CDR2 as FRNRAP. V was pared by 2 bases and J by 4 bases, with 26 bases between. CDR3 sequence reads: CASGLSATVVPIYNNEKLFF. In DNA form, the CDR3 reads TGTGCTAGTGGTTTGAGCGCGACGGTCGTTCCAATTTATAATAATGAAAAACTGTTTTTT.

The chain recombines TRBV3-1 with TRBJ2-1; weak D call: TRBD1 (6 bases). Germline V gene sequence: CDR1 LGHDT, CDR2 YNNKEL (reference sequence). CDR3 length: 12 amino acids. Trimming cost V 4 bases and J 12 bases, with 13 bases left between them. CDR3 DNA sequence: TGTGCCAGCAGCCGAGGCGGACAGCCGCAGTTCTTC. Translated: CASSRGGQPQFF.

V usage is TRBV12-3 or TRBV12-4 and J usage is TRBJ1-2; D unresolved. The germline V and J ends were trimmed by 6 bases and 4 bases, with 18 bases remaining between them. The CDR3 runs 15 residues. Written as DNA, the CDR3 is TGTGCCAGCAGGTGGGCACAAGGCCTACTCTATGGCTACACCTTC. This sequence encodes CASRWAQGLLYGYTF.

This clonotype occurred a few times. The V gene is TRBV24-1, the J gene TRBJ1-5, with 8 nucleotides matching TRBD1. The CDR3 length is 14 residues. V lost 4 bases and J lost 5; bases outside the gene matches: 3. CDR1 is KGHDR, CDR2 SFDVKD, per germline. The chain's CDR3 is CATSDQGADQPQHF. DNA for the CDR3: TGTGCCACCAGTGACCAGGGGGCCGATCAGCCCCAGCATTTT.

This clonotype occurred a few times. The chain recombines TRBV6-2 or TRBV6-3 with TRBJ2-7; D might be TRBD1 (6 bases). Germline V gene data show CDR1 as MNHEY and CDR2 as SVGEGT. The CDR3 consists of 16 residues. The V end was cut by 3 bases, the J end by 6 bases, with 21 bases between. The CDR3 is CASSYPPGQVTGEQYF. CDR3 bases: TGTGCCAGCAGTTATCCGCCGGGACAAGTCACGGGCGAGCAGTACTTC.

The gene calls are TRBV2 and TRBJ1-3; tentative D call: TRBD1 (6 bases). The length of the CDR3 is 15 residues. CDR1 is SNHLY and CDR2 is FYNNEI in the germline V gene. Trimming removed 6 bases at V and 2 bases at J, with 14 bases between. As DNA, the CDR3 is TGTGCCAGCAGCCAAGGGACATACACTGGAAACACCATATATTTT. Encoded protein: CASSQGTYTGNTIYF.

This clonotype was detected a few times. The genes are TRBV29-1 and TRBJ1-4; D gene unclear. The CDR3 has 12 amino acids. CDR1 and CDR2 (germline): SQVTM, ANQGSEA. V dropped 6 bases and J dropped 0 bases, with 5 bases sitting between them. The CDR3 bases are TGCAGCGTGAGACCAACTAATGAAAAACTGTTTTTT. Translated, it gives CSVRPTNEKLFF.

The V gene is TRBV11-1, the J gene TRBJ1-1, with a tentative D call TRBD1 (5 bases). Per germline, CDR1 SGHAT and CDR2 FQDESV (reference sequence). CDR3 size: 13 residues. V lost 3 bases, J lost 10 bases, and 15 bases lay in between. The CDR3 sequence is CASSFDIRAVAFF. In nucleotides, the CDR3 is TGTGCCAGCAGCTTCGACATCAGGGCGGTAGCTTTCTTT.

The chain carries TRBV7-9 and TRBJ2-7; 7 bases match TRBD1. Germline CDR1 SEHNR, CDR2 FQNEAQ (reference sequence). Trimming cost V 5 bases and J 1 base; bases outside gene matches: 5. The CDR3 length is 14 residues. The CDR3 loop is CASSPLQGSYEQYF. Here the CDR3 DNA reads TGTGCCAGCAGCCCACTACAGGGGTCCTACGAGCAGTACTTC.

This clonotype was picked up many times. The rearrangement uses TRBV12-3 or TRBV12-4 and TRBJ2-5; TRBD2 agrees at 10 bases. The CDR3 sequence is 14 residues long. V lost 7 bases to trimming and J lost 6 bases; unmatched junction nucleotides: 8. CDR3 sequence: CASTRAGGLKTQYF. The CDR3 coding sequence is TGTGCCAGCACTCGAGCGGGGGGGTTAAAGACCCAGTACTTC.

The chain couples TRBV5-1 to TRBJ1-4; D possibly corresponds to TRBD1 (5 bases). Germline CDR1 is SGHRS and CDR2 is YFSETQ. The length of the CDR3 is 16 residues. The V end was cut by 4 bases, the J end by 3 bases, with 16 bases between. DNA of the CDR3: TGCGCCAGCAGCCATACCCCGGGACGGGCTAATGAAAAACTGTTTTTT. Its protein is CASSHTPGRANEKLFF.

This chain uses TRBV5-6 with TRBJ2-5; D perhaps matches TRBD2 (6 bases). The V gene lost 4 bases and the J gene lost 5 bases, with 18 bases spanning the gap. This CDR3 is 15 amino acids long. Germline CDR1 is SGHDT and CDR2 is YYEEEE. CDR3 nucleotides: TGTGCCAGCAGCCTACGGGGGAATGGTTTGGAGACCCAGTACTTC. Protein sequence: CASSLRGNGLETQYF.

The chain uses TRBV7-8 and TRBJ2-3; D call uncertain. Deletions cut 5 bases from V and 2 bases from J, with 17 bases between. From germline, CDR1 is SGHVS and CDR2 FQNEAQ. CDR3 length: 16 residues. The CDR3 DNA reads as TGTGCCAGCAGCCGTAATGAGAACTATGCCACAGATACGCAGTATTTT. This gives the protein CASSRNENYATDTQYF.

This clonotype has only a few counts. The chain recombines TRBV24-1 with TRBJ2-3, with 9 bases aligning to TRBD2. This CDR3 is built from 17 residues. Trimming at V came to 3 bases and at J to 4 bases, leaving 10 bases not matched to a gene. Germline CDR1 KGHDR, CDR2 SFDVKD. CDR3 in amino acids: CATSDPLGGGGADTQYF. The CDR3 nucleotides read TGTGCCACCAGTGATCCCTTGGGCGGGGGGGGTGCAGATACGCAGTATTTT.

The chain employs TRBV5-1 and TRBJ1-6; the D gene is possibly TRBD1 (5 bases). Germline V gives CDR1 SGHRS, CDR2 YFSETQ. The ends were cut back, 0 bases at V and 7 bases at J, with 14 bases in the middle. The CDR3 is 16 amino acids. CDR3 protein: CASSLGVRGGNSPLHF. CDR3 DNA sequence: TGCGCCAGCAGCTTGGGAGTGAGGGGAGGCAATTCACCCCTCCACTTT.

The chain has TRBV7-8 and TRBJ1-5; a weak D match, TRBD1 (5 bases). CDR1 is SGHVS and CDR2 is FQNEAQ in the germline V gene. The CDR3 runs 14 residues. Trimming cost V 2 bases and J 3 bases, with 8 bases left between them. In DNA, the CDR3 is TGTGCCAGCAGCTTACTGGACACCAATCAGCCCCAGCATTTT. Encoded protein: CASSLLDTNQPQHF. The whole variable domain, remainder taken from reference TRBV7-8 and TRBJ1-5, is GAGVSQSPRYKVAKRGQDVALRCDPISGHVSLFWYQQALGQGPEFLTYFQNEAQLDKSGLPSDRFFAERPEGSVSTLKIQRTQQEDSAVYLCASSLLDTNQPQHFGDGTRLSIL.

The rearrangement uses TRBV12-3 or TRBV12-4 and TRBJ2-3; no firm D call. The CDR3 spans 17 residues. V lost 7 bases and J lost 4, with 24 bases in between. The CDR3 nucleotides read TGTGCCAGCACCTCCGGATATTACGGGTACAGTGCAGATACGCAGTATTTT. This codes for CASTSGYYGYSADTQYF.